This TCR beta chain was captured in a study (dated by TCRdb to between 2014 and 2016). A note on the overall study: The study tested whether tumor-infiltrating Tregs in breast cancer are recruited from blood Tregs or converted in situ from other CD4+ T cell subsets.

Cells that were CD4+CD25+CD127-/low were isolated as Tregs. Tregs, naive and memory CD4+ T cells from tumor, blood and ipsilateral draining lymph nodes of about five breast cancer patients underwent full-length TCR alpha and beta sequencing. Tumor tissue and lymph nodes from ipsilateral axillary dissection were perfused with PBS, minced and digested with collagenase I and hyaluronidase. A purity exceeding 90% was confirmed by FACS for the sorted cell populations. Full-length TCR variable regions were amplified by 5' RACE PCR with constant-region reverse primers, and semi-nested PCR with Nested Universal Primer A was subsequently performed. Using the ReliaPrep RNA Cell Miniprep System, total RNA was extracted, and the SMARTer RACE 5'/3' Kit was then used to reverse transcribe the RNA into 5'RACE-ready cDNA. Multiplex adaptors were used to barcode full-length TCR alpha and beta libraries, and the barcoded libraries were sequenced on an Illumina MiSeq. The authors' analysis ran thus. For each of nine subset-tissue groups, sequencing data from the five patients were pooled, and the groups were compared by unsupervised clustering of TCR gene usage. Repertoire similarity was calculated with the Morisita-Horn index, weighting shared sequences by their contribution to each repertoire. TCRdb redid the processing of the public reads, applying fastp at Q25 and MiXCR, and retained in-frame beta chains. Identical CDR3 protein sequences are pooled into one entry, listed with their most common genes and DNA. The V and J calls were determined by TCRdb, not by the authors. For this sample the table gives more than 55,000 distinct CDR3 sequences, of which 20% to 25% were detected only once. 2.5% to 3.5% of the sample rests with the top ten.

General conclusions and limits of the study: Tumor memory CD4+ T cell TCR gene usage clustered with blood and lymph node memory CD4+ cells and lymph node naive CD4+ cells. The TCR alpha and beta sequences of tumor-infiltrating Tregs showed the greatest overlap with tumor naive CD4+ T cells, followed by blood naive CD4+ T cells. Rather than covering whole repertoires, validation in the larger cohort was restricted to a single TCR beta V-J rearrangement.

This clonotype was seen ten or more times. Its antigen remains undetermined. No per-base quality is available; no much larger clone lies one base away. The sequenced material came from tumor-infiltrating Tregs sorted from the breast tumor. The clonotype originates from a female donor with breast cancer.

The sequenced DNA is TGCGCCAGCAGCCAAATAACTAGCGGATCCTACGAGCAGTACTTC. Translated, this is CASSQITSGSYEQYF. The receptor chain draws on TRBV4-1 and TRBJ2-7; the central 8 bases match TRBD2. The germline V and J ends show losses of 2 bases and 1 base respectively, and no gene match explains 4 bases of the junction. CDR1 and CDR2 (MGHRA, YSYEKL) derive from the germline V gene. Inclusive of the bounding cysteine and phenylalanine, the CDR3 is 15 residues long. Just the 45-base CDR3 DNA is kept, in frame starting at base 1.